This TCR beta chain was recovered during a study of control samples from healthy donors and cancer patients (dated by TCRdb to 2020 to 2022). Germline trimming: 1 base from V, 3 bases from J; junction bases outside gene matches: 7. From cysteine to phenylalanine, the CDR3 is 17 amino acids long. Solely the CDR3 DNA is kept, with 51 bases framed from the first base. CDR1 is given as SGHVS and CDR2 as FQNEAQ, both from the germline V gene. Receptor libraries were prepared by the immunoSEQ multiplex PCR assay. TCRdb retrieved this table from immuneACCESS and kept in-frame rearrangements only. Not all clones are present; in checked studies, unresolved V genes account for under half, and no reason is known for the remainder. The sample profile shows 160,000 or so clones; approximately 94% of them were found once. The top ten hold approximately 15% of the sample. Comments on this clone: This receptor's antigen is unknown. The sample holds no much larger clone one base away, and base qualities are not on file.

The receptor was isolated from a man aged 55 to 70 with colorectal cancer. This chain is built from TRBV7-8 and TRBJ2-3, with TRBD2 matching 10 junction bases. The sequenced sample consisted of PBMCs. The DNA is as follows: TGTGCCAGCAGCTTAGGGTCCCAGCGGGGGGGTACAGATACGCAGTATTTT. The translation is CASSLGSQRGGTDTQYF.